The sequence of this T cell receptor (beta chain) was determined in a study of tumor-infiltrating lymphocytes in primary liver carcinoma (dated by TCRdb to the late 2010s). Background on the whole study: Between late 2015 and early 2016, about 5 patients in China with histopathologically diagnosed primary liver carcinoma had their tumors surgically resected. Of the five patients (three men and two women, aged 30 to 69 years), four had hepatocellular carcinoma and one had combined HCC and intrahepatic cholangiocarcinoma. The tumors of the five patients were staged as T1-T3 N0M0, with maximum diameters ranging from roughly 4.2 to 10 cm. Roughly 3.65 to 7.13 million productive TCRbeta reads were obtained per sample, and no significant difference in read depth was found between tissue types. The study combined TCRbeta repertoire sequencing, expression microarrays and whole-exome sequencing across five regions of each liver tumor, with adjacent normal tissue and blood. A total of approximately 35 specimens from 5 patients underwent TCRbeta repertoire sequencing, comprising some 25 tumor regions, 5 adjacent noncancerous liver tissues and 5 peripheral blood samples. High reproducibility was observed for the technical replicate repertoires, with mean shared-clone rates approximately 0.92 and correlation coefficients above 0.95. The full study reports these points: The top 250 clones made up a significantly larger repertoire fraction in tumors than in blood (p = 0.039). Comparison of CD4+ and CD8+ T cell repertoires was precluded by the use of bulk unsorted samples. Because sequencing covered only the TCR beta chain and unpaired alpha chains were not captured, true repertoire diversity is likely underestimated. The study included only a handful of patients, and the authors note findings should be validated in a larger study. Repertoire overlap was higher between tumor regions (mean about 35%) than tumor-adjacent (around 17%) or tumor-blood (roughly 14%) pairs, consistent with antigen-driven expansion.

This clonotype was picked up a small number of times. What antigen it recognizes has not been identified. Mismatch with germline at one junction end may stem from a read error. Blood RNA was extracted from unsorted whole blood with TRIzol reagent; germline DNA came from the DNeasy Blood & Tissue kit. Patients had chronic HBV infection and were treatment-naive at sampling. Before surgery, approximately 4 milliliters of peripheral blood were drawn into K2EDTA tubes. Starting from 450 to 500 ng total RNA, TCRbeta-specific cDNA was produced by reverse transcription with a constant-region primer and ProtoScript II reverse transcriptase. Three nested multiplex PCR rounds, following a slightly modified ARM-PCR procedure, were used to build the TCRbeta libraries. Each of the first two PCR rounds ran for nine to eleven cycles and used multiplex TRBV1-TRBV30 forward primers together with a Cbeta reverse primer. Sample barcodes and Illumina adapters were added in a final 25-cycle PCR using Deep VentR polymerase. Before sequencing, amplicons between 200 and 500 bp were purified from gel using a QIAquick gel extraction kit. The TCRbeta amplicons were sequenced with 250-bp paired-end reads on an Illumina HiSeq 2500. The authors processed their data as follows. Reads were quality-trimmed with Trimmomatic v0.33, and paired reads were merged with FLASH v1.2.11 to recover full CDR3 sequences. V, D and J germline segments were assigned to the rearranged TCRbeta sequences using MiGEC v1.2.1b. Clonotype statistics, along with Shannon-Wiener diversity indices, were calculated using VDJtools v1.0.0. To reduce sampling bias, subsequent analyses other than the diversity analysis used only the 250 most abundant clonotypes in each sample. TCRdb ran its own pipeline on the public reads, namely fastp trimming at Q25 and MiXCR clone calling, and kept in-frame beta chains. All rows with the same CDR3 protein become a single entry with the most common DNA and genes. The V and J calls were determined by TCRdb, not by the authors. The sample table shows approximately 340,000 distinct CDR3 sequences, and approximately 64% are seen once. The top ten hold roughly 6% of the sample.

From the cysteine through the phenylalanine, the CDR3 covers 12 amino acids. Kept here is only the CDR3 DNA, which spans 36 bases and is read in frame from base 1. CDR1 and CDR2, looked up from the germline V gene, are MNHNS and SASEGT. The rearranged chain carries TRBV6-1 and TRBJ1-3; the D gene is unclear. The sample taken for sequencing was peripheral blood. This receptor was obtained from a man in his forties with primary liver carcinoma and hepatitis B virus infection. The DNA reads TGTGTCAGCGGGTCCTCTGGAAACACCATATATTTT. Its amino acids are CVSGSSGNTIYF.